The following is a TCR beta chain sequence with its context. The data derive from a study of blood T cell repertoires in COVID-19. Looking at the study overall: The analysed material was cDNA or gDNA that came from T cells, B-cell-depleted T cells, or PBMCs.

Germline loops: CDR1 SGHRS, CDR2 YFSETQ. The CDR3 has 16 amino acids. The V and J ends lost 0 bases and 4 bases respectively, with 13 bases between them. Per the study methods: Counts of nucleated cells, estimated from reference gene primer amplification, were obtained. Sequenced by immunoSEQ multiplex PCR; TCRdb stores in-frame clones only, minus some. Clone size and the V and J calls come from that table; the DNA yielded D and trimming. Of about 100,000 clones detected, roughly 85% appear once; the ten largest clones hold about 1.8%. The clonotype originates from a woman aged 70 to 79 with active or convalescent COVID-19. The chain links TRBV5-1 to TRBJ2-2; the D gene is possibly TRBD1 (6 bases). The sequencing sample was made of peripheral blood. CDR3 amino acids: CASSLDPTGRTGELFF. CDR3 in DNA: TGCGCCAGCAGCTTGGACCCGACAGGTCGCACCGGGGAGCTGTTTTTT. Variable domain in full (rest from reference TRBV5-1 and TRBJ2-2): KAGVTQTPRYLIKTRGQQVTLSCSPISGHRSVSWYQQTPGQGLQFLFEYFSETQRNKGNFPGRFSGRQFSNSRSEMNVSTLELGDSALYLCASSLDPTGRTGELFFGEGSRLTVL.